The 32 T cell receptor beta chains below all came from one sample that was sequenced in a study of technical replicates of blood from several donors. Method: immunoSEQ multiplex PCR; TCRdb's copy keeps in-frame clones and lacks some. The table records tens of thousands of clones, 98% of them present only once. The sample comprised T cells isolated from PBMCs. The receptors stem from a human donor in good health.

The J gene is TRBJ1-2, the V gene TRBV27, with TRBD1 as a possible D gene (6 bases). V dropped 0 bases and J dropped 8 bases, with 19 bases sitting between them. The germline CDR1 and CDR2 sequences are MNHEY and SMNVEV (reference sequence). The CDR3 spans 16 residues. The CDR3 DNA is TGTGCCAGCAGTTTATCGTCCCCGACAGGCTCAGGAGGCTACACCTTC. It specifies CASSLSSPTGSGGYTF.

V usage is TRBV2 and J usage is TRBJ2-5, with TRBD2 identical over 7 bases. Germline assignment: CDR1 SNHLY and CDR2 FYNNEI. The CDR3 consists of 13 residues. The V and J ends lost 4 bases and 1 base, in that order; junction bases with no gene match: 0. The CDR3 DNA reads TGTGCCAGCAGTGCTAGCGGCCAAGAGACCCAGTACTTC. As protein: CASSASGQETQYF. Full variable domain (rest looked up from reference TRBV2 and TRBJ2-5): EPEVTQTPSHQVTQMGQEVILRCVPISNHLYFYWYRQILGQKVEFLVSFYNNEISEKSEIFDDQFSVERPDGSNFTLKIRSTKLEDSAMYFCASSASGQETQYFGPGTRLLVL.

The chain joins TRBV6-5 to TRBJ1-1, with 8 bases that match TRBD1. Germline loops: CDR1 MNHEY, CDR2 SVGAGI. The V and J ends lost 4 bases and 4 bases, in that order; junction bases with no gene match: 8. There are 15 residues in the CDR3. The CDR3 DNA is TGTGCCAGCAGTTTCGGTTCAGGGGGCGGCACTGAAGCTTTCTTT. It translates to CASSFGSGGGTEAFF.

This rearrangement joins TRBV28 to TRBJ1-2; 11 nucleotides align to TRBD1. Trimming cost V 3 bases and J 6 bases; bases outside gene matches: 6. There are 15 residues in the CDR3. CDR1 and CDR2 (germline): MDHEN, SYDVKM. In DNA, the CDR3 is TGTGCCAGCAGTTTGACGGACAGGGGGCGGAATGGCTACACCTTC. This gives the protein CASSLTDRGRNGYTF.

The V call is TRBV6-1, the J call TRBJ1-5; 9 nucleotides agree with TRBD1. The V and J ends lost 5 bases and 6 bases, in that order; junction bases with no gene match: 8. In germline, CDR1 is MNHNS, CDR2 SASEGT. The CDR3 is made up of 15 amino acids. This CDR3 is CASSSKGTGLQPQHF. The CDR3 DNA reads as TGTGCCAGCAGTTCAAAGGGGACAGGGCTTCAGCCCCAGCATTTT.

The rearrangement links TRBV5-1 to TRBJ2-7; 7 positions match TRBD2. The V gene's germline CDR1 is SGHRS and CDR2 YFSETQ. The CDR3 spans 16 residues. V trimming: 5 bases; J trimming: 11 bases; junction bases outside the gene matches: 22. This chain's CDR3 is CASSPVRGGSPSKEYF. The CDR3 bases are TGCGCCAGCAGTCCAGTCCGGGGCGGGAGCCCCTCGAAGGAGTACTTC.

This chain's CDR3 is CASSLAGMGGLGGELFF. CDR3 coding DNA: TGTGCCAGCAGCTTGGCCGGTATGGGGGGGCTCGGCGGGGAGCTGTTTTTT. The chain is built from TRBV5-6 and TRBJ2-2; tentatively, D is TRBD2 (7 bases). V was trimmed by 0 bases and J by 7 bases, leaving 19 bases between them. Germline V CDR1 and CDR2: SGHDT, YYEEEE. The CDR3 loop spans 17 amino acids.

This chain uses TRBV27 with TRBJ2-7; a weak D match, TRBD1 (6 bases). The CDR3 totals 14 residues. Looked up from germline, CDR1 is MNHEY and CDR2 is SMNVEV (reference sequence). The ends were cut back, 6 bases at V and 3 bases at J, with 15 bases in the middle. The CDR3: CASSEEPGDYEQYF. The CDR3 coding sequence is TGTGCCAGCAGCGAAGAGCCAGGGGACTACGAGCAGTACTTC.

V gene TRBV6-1 combines with J gene TRBJ2-7; 7 bases are a match to TRBD2. The V segment lost 4 bases and the J segment 6 bases; nucleotides outside the gene matches: 9. The CDR3 covers 14 residues. The V gene's germline CDR1 is MNHNS and CDR2 SASEGT. The CDR3 sequence is CASSGRTSGSEQYF. The CDR3 coding sequence is TGTGCCAGCAGTGGACGGACTAGTGGGTCCGAGCAGTACTTC.

The chain has TRBV7-9 and TRBJ2-1; TRBD2 matches at 9 bases. The CDR3 consists of 16 residues. Germline loops: CDR1 SEHNR, CDR2 FQNEAQ (reference sequence). With V trimmed by 0 bases and J by 9 bases, 9 bases remained unmatched. CDR3 nucleotide sequence: TGTGCCAGCAGCTTAGCGAAGGGAGCGGGGGGTGGTGAGCAGTTCTTC. This encodes CASSLAKGAGGGEQFF. Drawing the rest from reference TRBV7-9 and TRBJ2-1, the complete variable domain is DTGVSQNPRHKITKRGQNVTFRCDPISEHNRLYWYRQTLGQGPEFLTYFQNEAQLEKSRLLSDRFSAERPKGSFSTLEIQRTEQGDSAMYLCASSLAKGAGGGEQFFGPGTRLTVL.

V is TRBV12-5 and J is TRBJ1-1; 9 bases match TRBD1. Trimming removed 0 bases from V and 2 bases from J; junction bases left unmatched: 7. Germline assignment: CDR1 LGHNT and CDR2 FRNRAP. The CDR3 is made up of 17 amino acids. The CDR3 region has the DNA TGTGCTAGTGGTTTGGTACGGACAGGGGAATATAACACTGAAGCTTTCTTT. This codes for CASGLVRTGEYNTEAFF.

The chain couples TRBV30 to TRBJ2-7, with 7 bases fitting TRBD2. Germline V lookup: CDR1 GTSNPN, CDR2 SVGIG (reference sequence). Germline trimming cut 1 base from V and 2 bases from J; bases unmatched to any gene: 8. This CDR3 region has 15 residues. The CDR3 reads CAWSATRGLPYEQYF. CDR3 nucleotides: TGTGCCTGGAGTGCAACAAGGGGACTACCCTACGAGCAGTACTTC.

The V and J genes are TRBV6-4 and TRBJ2-2; D uncertain. Trimming shortened V by 3 bases and J by 5 bases, and 13 bases separated the two germline ends. Germline lookup yields CDR1 MRHNA and CDR2 SNTAGT. The CDR3 sequence is 15 residues long. CDR3: CASSEKALETGELFF. The CDR3 DNA sequence: TGTGCCAGCAGTGAGAAAGCCTTAGAAACCGGGGAGCTGTTTTTT.

The CDR3 loop is CSVGSGEVQPQHF. Here the CDR3 DNA reads TGCAGCGTCGGATCCGGGGAGGTTCAGCCCCAGCATTTT. V usage is TRBV29-1 and J usage is TRBJ1-5; D is undetermined. CDR1 and CDR2 (germline): SQVTM, ANQGSEA. CDR3 length: 13 amino acids. The V and J ends lost 6 bases and 6 bases respectively, with 15 bases between them.

CDR3 protein: CASSLLGGGRDQPQHF. The CDR3 DNA reads TGTGCCAGCAGCCTGTTAGGGGGGGGGCGTGACCAGCCCCAGCATTTT. This chain uses TRBV5-7 with TRBJ1-5; D possibly corresponds to TRBD1 (6 bases). TRBV5-7 qualifies as an ORF whose function is uncertain. This CDR3 comprises 16 residues. V was cut by 4 bases and J by 7 bases, with 21 bases left in between.

This sequence joins TRBV18 and TRBJ1-4, with 8 bases aligning to TRBD1. The V gene end was trimmed by 5 bases and the J gene end by 7 bases; junction bases not matched to a gene: 3. CDR1 is KGHSH, CDR2 LQKENI, per germline. This CDR3 has 13 amino acids. The CDR3 region has the DNA TGTGCCAGCTCAACCGGACAGGGTGAAAAACTGTTTTTT. This codes for CASSTGQGEKLFF.

The rearrangement links TRBV4-1 to TRBJ2-2; tentatively, D is TRBD1 (5 bases). The CDR3 covers 15 residues. Germline lookup yields CDR1 MGHRA and CDR2 YSYEKL. V dropped 3 bases and J dropped 3 bases, with 11 bases sitting between them. The CDR3 bases are TGCGCCAGCAGCCATCAGGGATACGACACCGGGGAGCTGTTTTTT. Amino acid sequence: CASSHQGYDTGELFF.

J is TRBJ2-2 and V is TRBV28, with 7 bases fitting TRBD1. Losses at the gene ends were 2 bases for V and 2 bases for J; bases not matched to a gene: 11. CDR3 length equals 18 residues. Germline lookup yields CDR1 MDHEN and CDR2 SYDVKM. As DNA, the CDR3 is TGTGCCAGCAGTTTAAGGGGGACAGTCCAATTTAACACCGGGGAGCTGTTTTTT. It specifies CASSLRGTVQFNTGELFF.

The genes are TRBV2 and TRBJ1-5, with TRBD1 matching 9 bases. The CDR3 has 15 amino acids. In germline, CDR1 is SNHLY, CDR2 FYNNEI. Trimming at V came to 4 bases and at J to 5 bases, leaving 6 bases not matched to a gene. The CDR3 is CASSGDRDEDQPQHF. In DNA, the CDR3 is TGTGCCAGCAGTGGGGACAGGGATGAAGATCAGCCCCAGCATTTT.

The chain uses TRBV28 and TRBJ1-5, with 7 bases that match TRBD1. The junction had 7 bases not matched to a gene; V was cut back by 9 bases and J by 5 bases. CDR1 and CDR2 (germline): MDHEN, SYDVKM. The CDR3 is 13 residues long. The CDR3 sequence is CASESGTDQPQHF. The CDR3 DNA reads TGTGCCAGTGAATCCGGGACAGATCAGCCCCAGCATTTT.

The V and J genes are TRBV7-8 and TRBJ2-2, with D perhaps matching TRBD1 (5 bases). The CDR3 covers 15 residues. The germline gives CDR1 SGHVS, CDR2 FQNEAQ. Trimming stripped 6 bases from V and 2 bases from J, with 13 bases between. The DNA for the CDR3 is TGTGCCAGCAGTCTTAGAGGACAAAACACCGGGGAGCTGTTTTTT. Protein product: CASSLRGQNTGELFF.

The chain combines TRBV6-5 with TRBJ2-7, with 9 bases fitting TRBD1. The CDR3 totals 14 residues. CDR1 is MNHEY and CDR2 is SVGAGI in the germline V gene. With 6 bases clipped from V and 2 bases from J, the junction kept 5 bases outside the gene matches. The CDR3 is CASRRTGDTYEQYF. The CDR3 bases are TGTGCCAGCAGACGGACAGGGGACACCTACGAGCAGTACTTC.

V usage is TRBV11-2 and J usage is TRBJ2-1, with TRBD2 as a possible D gene (5 bases). This CDR3 is 16 amino acids long. Between the trimmed V and J ends, which lost 6 bases and 5 bases, there was a span of 20 bases. Germline CDR1 SGHAT, CDR2 FQNNGV. As DNA, the CDR3 is TGTGCCAGCAGTACATGGGCCGGGATACTCAACAATGAGCAGTTCTTC. Translated: CASSTWAGILNNEQFF.

The chain links TRBV4-1 to TRBJ1-5, with D maybe TRBD1 (6 bases). The V gene lost 0 bases and the J gene lost 5 bases, with 11 bases spanning the gap. The CDR3 totals 15 residues. The germline CDR1 and CDR2 sequences are MGHRA and YSYEKL. As DNA, the CDR3 is TGCGCCAGCAGCCAAGAACCAGGGGCCGATCAGCCCCAGCATTTT. Translating it yields CASSQEPGADQPQHF.

The J gene is TRBJ2-1, the V gene TRBV19; TRBD2 matches at 15 bases. Germline V gene lookup returns CDR1 LNHDA and CDR2 SQIVND (reference sequence). This CDR3 has 17 residues. J lost 6 bases, V lost 5 bases, and 8 bases had no gene match. The CDR3 here is CASSFGLAGGTGNEQFF. Here the CDR3 DNA reads TGTGCCAGTAGTTTCGGACTAGCGGGAGGGACAGGCAATGAGCAGTTCTTC.

The CDR3 nucleotides read TGTGCCAGCAGACCCGAGGGGGTGCTCTATGGCTACACCTTC. This codes for CASRPEGVLYGYTF. The chain employs TRBV27 and TRBJ1-2, with D possibly matching TRBD1 (6 bases). The V gene's germline CDR1 is MNHEY and CDR2 SMNVEV (reference sequence). The V and J ends lost 6 bases and 4 bases respectively, with 15 bases between them. The CDR3 consists of 14 residues.

The V call is TRBV11-2, the J call TRBJ1-4, with D perhaps matching TRBD1 (6 bases). The germline V and J ends were trimmed by 6 bases and 2 bases, with 16 bases remaining between them. This CDR3 spans 16 amino acids. Germline CDR1 is SGHAT and CDR2 is FQNNGV. The CDR3 protein is CASSQTGSITNEKLFF. CDR3 DNA: TGTGCCAGCAGTCAAACAGGGTCGATTACTAATGAAAAACTGTTTTTT.

The rearrangement uses TRBV9 and TRBJ2-1; 10 bases are shared with TRBD2. Germline loops: CDR1 SGDLS, CDR2 YYNGEE. V trimming: 0 bases; J trimming: 7 bases; junction bases outside the gene matches: 10. The CDR3 totals 17 residues. The CDR3 DNA reads as TGTGCCAGCAGCGTAGTTGGAGCGGGGGGGCTTTCTAATGAGCAGTTCTTC. The encoded protein is CASSVVGAGGLSNEQFF.

This clone was counted a few times. V and J are TRBV6-1 and TRBJ2-1, with D possibly TRBD2 on 5 matching bases. Between the trimmed V and J ends, which lost 11 bases and 6 bases, there was a span of 11 bases. Germline loops: CDR1 MNHNS, CDR2 SASEGT. The CDR3 contains 11 residues. CDR3 in amino acids: CASPRGNEQFF. CDR3 DNA sequence: TGTGCCTCCCCCCGGGGCAATGAGCAGTTCTTC.

The chain uses TRBV6-6 and TRBJ2-1; 10 bases map to TRBD2. Germline-derived CDR1 and CDR2 are MNHNY and SVGAGI (reference sequence). V trimming: 2 bases; J trimming: 5 bases; junction bases outside the gene matches: 3. This CDR3 region has 15 residues. The CDR3 protein is CASSYRTSGNNEQFF. The CDR3 coding sequence is TGTGCCAGCAGTTACCGGACTAGCGGAAACAATGAGCAGTTCTTC.

The V call is TRBV5-1, the J call TRBJ1-5; TRBD1 matches 7 bases. This CDR3 is 15 amino acids long. The V gene's germline CDR1 is SGHRS and CDR2 YFSETQ. With V trimmed by 4 bases and J by 2 bases, 6 bases remained unmatched. The CDR3 is CASSEAGGGNQPQHF. Written as DNA, the CDR3 is TGCGCCAGCAGCGAGGCAGGGGGTGGCAATCAGCCCCAGCATTTT.

The chain uses TRBV7-9 and TRBJ2-1; tentatively, D is TRBD2 (6 bases). The CDR3 contains 12 residues. V shed 0 bases and J shed 10 bases, with 7 bases lying between them. Germline CDR1 and CDR2: SEHNR and FQNEAQ (reference sequence). CDR3 DNA sequence: TGTGCCAGCAGCTTAGCCGGGAGCGAGCAGTTCTTC. Encoded protein: CASSLAGSEQFF.